One and the same sample provided the 32 T cell receptor beta chains below, sequenced in a study of cytomegalovirus exposure and HLA in healthy donors. Researchers ran the PCR with 60 Vbeta and 13 Jbeta primers. Repertoires were generated with immunoSEQ multiplex PCR, while TCRdb's copy carries only in-frame clones and drops some. The data contain 160,000 or so clones, roughly 79% of them singletons. The sequenced material came from PBMCs. These receptors all stem from a woman aged 40 to 50 in good health and CMV-seronegative.

The rearrangement links TRBV30 to TRBJ2-3, with D unclear. In germline, CDR1 is GTSNPN, CDR2 SVGIG (reference sequence). The CDR3 is 11 amino acids. V lost 2 bases, J lost 6 bases, and 6 bases lay in between. CDR3 amino acids: CAWSYEDTQYF. The CDR3, as DNA: TGTGCCTGGAGTTACGAGGATACGCAGTATTTT.

This chain links TRBV5-1 with TRBJ2-5; unclear D gene. Germline V lookup: CDR1 SGHRS, CDR2 YFSETQ. V was trimmed by 3 bases and J by 1 base, leaving 10 bases between them. The CDR3 sequence is 14 residues long. DNA for the CDR3: TGCGCCAGCAGCTCTGCTGGCGGCCAAGAGACCCAGTACTTC. Translation: CASSSAGGQETQYF. Full variable domain (rest looked up from reference TRBV5-1 and TRBJ2-5): KAGVTQTPRYLIKTRGQQVTLSCSPISGHRSVSWYQQTPGQGLQFLFEYFSETQRNKGNFPGRFSGRQFSNSRSEMNVSTLELGDSALYLCASSSAGGQETQYFGPGTRLLVL.

The chain has TRBV7-2 and TRBJ1-5; D is ambiguous. Looked up from germline, CDR1 is SGHTA and CDR2 is FQGNSA. The CDR3 has 13 residues. The V and J ends lost 5 bases and 7 bases respectively, with 12 bases between them. CDR3 nucleotides: TGTGCCAGCAGCCCCCGCCCGGGACAGCCCCAGCATTTT. Its protein product is CASSPRPGQPQHF. Drawing the rest from reference TRBV7-2 and TRBJ1-5, the complete variable domain is GAGVSQSPSNKVTEKGKDVELRCDPISGHTALYWYRQSLGQGLEFLIYFQGNSAPDKSGLPSDRFSAERTGGSVSTLTIQRTQQEDSAVYLCASSPRPGQPQHFGDGTRLSIL.

V and J are TRBV21-1 and TRBJ1-2. TRBV21-1 counts as a pseudogene. This CDR3 comprises 17 residues. CDR3 bases: TGTGCCAGCAGCAAAGTCCTTGGGGCTCCGGGAGGGGAAGGCTACACCTTC. It is translated as CASSKVLGAPGGEGYTF.

This sequence joins TRBV28 and TRBJ2-2; D gene ambiguous. The CDR3 has 12 amino acids. V was cut by 5 bases and J by 7 bases, with 8 bases left in between. Looked up from germline, CDR1 is MDHEN and CDR2 is SYDVKM. The CDR3 DNA sequence: TGTGCCAGCAGTCTCTCTTTCGGGGAGCTGTTTTTT. This encodes CASSLSFGELFF.

The chain links TRBV5-1 to TRBJ1-1; a possible D gene is TRBD1 (6 bases). From germline, CDR1 is SGHRS and CDR2 YFSETQ. The CDR3 is 14 amino acids. The V gene lost 0 bases and the J gene lost 1 base, with 7 bases spanning the gap. In nucleotides, the CDR3 is TGCGCCAGCAGCTTGGAGGGACAGAACACTGAAGCTTTCTTT. This translates into CASSLEGQNTEAFF.

V and J are TRBV2 and TRBJ1-1; D remains unclear. Trimming removed 0 bases from V and 6 bases from J, with 5 bases in between. Looked up from germline, CDR1 is SNHLY and CDR2 is FYNNEI. The CDR3 totals 12 residues. This CDR3 reads CASSEARAEAFF. The CDR3 DNA follows: TGTGCCAGCAGTGAAGCGCGGGCTGAAGCTTTCTTT.

This rearrangement joins TRBV6-5 to TRBJ2-5; tentatively, D is TRBD1 (6 bases). The CDR3 length is 15 residues. V lost 2 bases and J lost 4, with 14 bases in between. The germline CDR1 and CDR2 sequences are MNHEY and SVGAGI. CDR3 nucleotides: TGTGCCAGCAGTTACCGACAGCAGGGGTTAGAGACCCAGTACTTC. Its translation is CASSYRQQGLETQYF.

This clone was observed a few times. The CDR3 region is CSVLAGGGGDTQYF. In DNA form, the CDR3 reads TGCAGCGTCCTAGCGGGAGGCGGAGGAGATACGCAGTATTTT. The chain uses TRBV29-1 and TRBJ2-3, with TRBD2 matching over 11 bases. The CDR3 contains 14 residues. Germline assignment: CDR1 SQVTM and CDR2 ANQGSEA. The V and J ends lost 6 bases and 5 bases, in that order; junction bases with no gene match: 7.

The chain recombines TRBV7-2 with TRBJ2-3; TRBD2 might be the D (5 bases). With 7 bases removed from V and 2 bases from J, the gap between germline ends came to 13 bases. From germline, CDR1 is SGHTA and CDR2 FQGNSA. The length of the CDR3 is 14 residues. This chain's CDR3 is CASTRPGITDTQYF. CDR3 nucleotides: TGTGCCAGCACCCGGCCCGGGATCACAGATACGCAGTATTTT.

The gene calls are TRBV6-5 and TRBJ2-3, with 13 positions matching TRBD2. Germline CDR1 is MNHEY and CDR2 is SVGAGI. V shed 6 bases, J shed 5 bases, and the junction held 5 bases outside the gene matches. This CDR3 is 15 amino acids long. CDR3 DNA sequence: TGTGCCAGCAGGAAACTAGCGGGAGGGGGAGATACGCAGTATTTT. It is translated as CASRKLAGGGDTQYF.

In this sample, this clone turned up once. The genes are TRBV29-1 and TRBJ1-4; 10 bases align to TRBD1. The length of the CDR3 is 16 residues. Germline lookup yields CDR1 SQVTM and CDR2 ANQGSEA. V shed 7 bases, J shed 6 bases, and the junction held 14 bases outside the gene matches. The CDR3 loop is CSASAAPGQGYEKLFF. The CDR3 coding sequence is TGCAGCGCTTCTGCTGCCCCGGGACAGGGGTATGAAAAACTGTTTTTT.

This chain links TRBV9 with TRBJ2-3; TRBD2 is a possible D gene (5 bases). This CDR3 has 15 residues. CDR1 and CDR2 (germline): SGDLS, YYNGEE. V gave up 2 bases and J gave up 3 bases, with 13 bases separating them. The CDR3 nucleotides read TGTGCCAGCAGCGTGGTTGGTAGCGAGACAGATACGCAGTATTTT. Amino acids: CASSVVGSETDTQYF.

The V call is TRBV28, the J call TRBJ2-2, with unresolved D. CDR3 size: 14 residues. Trimming stripped 4 bases from V and 1 base from J, with 7 bases between. CDR1 MDHEN and CDR2 SYDVKM come from the germline V gene. CDR3 protein: CASSYQVNTGELFF. The CDR3 DNA follows: TGTGCCAGCAGTTATCAGGTGAACACCGGGGAGCTGTTTTTT.

The rearrangement links TRBV6-1 to TRBJ2-3; D is perhaps TRBD1 (6 bases). V lost 4 bases and J lost 4, with 12 bases in between. The germline V gene has CDR1 MNHNS and CDR2 SASEGT. The CDR3 is 14 amino acids. The CDR3 is CASSATGNPDTQYF. The DNA for the CDR3 is TGTGCCAGCAGTGCTACAGGGAACCCAGATACGCAGTATTTT.

The J gene is TRBJ1-5, the V gene TRBV28, with 12 bases aligning to TRBD1. This CDR3 region has 16 residues. The germline V gene encodes CDR1 MDHEN and CDR2 SYDVKM. The V gene end was trimmed by 3 bases and the J gene end by 7 bases; junction bases not matched to a gene: 7. The CDR3 coding sequence is TGTGCCAGCAGTTTGGGGACAGGGGGCGCGAGGCAGCCCCAGCATTTT. It encodes CASSLGTGGARQPQHF.

V and J are TRBV5-1 and TRBJ2-5, with 11 bases lining up with TRBD1. The CDR3 loop spans 13 amino acids. The trim removed 4 bases at V and 5 bases at J, leaving 1 base unmatched. Germline lookup yields CDR1 SGHRS and CDR2 YFSETQ. This chain's CDR3 is CASSGDRGETQYF. The CDR3 coding sequence is TGCGCCAGCAGCGGGGACAGGGGGGAGACCCAGTACTTC.

The V and J genes are TRBV15 and TRBJ1-2; 9 bases match TRBD1. CDR3 length: 14 amino acids. Germline V gene lookup returns CDR1 LNHNV and CDR2 YYDKDF (reference sequence). J gave up 7 bases and V 1 base, and 4 bases lay outside the gene matches. In DNA, the CDR3 is TGTGCCACCAGCAGAGTCGCGACAGGGGGTGGCTACACCTTC. This sequence encodes CATSRVATGGGYTF.

J is TRBJ2-7 and V is TRBV18, with unresolved D. Germline CDR1 and CDR2: KGHSH and LQKENI. Trimming took off 4 bases at V and 0 bases at J, with 4 bases between the two ends. This CDR3 comprises 12 residues. The CDR3 is CASSLYSYEQYF. DNA for the CDR3: TGTGCCAGCTCACTTTACTCCTACGAGCAGTACTTC.

The chain employs TRBV27 and TRBJ2-1; D not certain. Trimming took 5 bases from V and 4 from J, leaving 3 bases between them. Germline values: CDR1 MNHEY, CDR2 SMNVEV (reference sequence). The CDR3 spans 11 residues. CDR3 sequence (DNA): TGTGCCAGCAGTGTATACAATGAGCAGTTCTTC. Translation gives CASSVYNEQFF.

The chain employs TRBV29-1 and TRBJ1-2, with D unresolved. Germline-derived CDR1 and CDR2 are SQVTM and ANQGSEA. This CDR3 is built from 14 residues. Trimming shortened V by 0 bases and J by 4 bases, and 12 bases separated the two germline ends. The CDR3 coding sequence is TGCAGCGTTGAAGATCTTGTCCTCAGCTATGGCTACACCTTC. Translation: CSVEDLVLSYGYTF. The entire variable domain, with the rest obtained from reference TRBV29-1 and TRBJ1-2, is as follows: SAVISQKPSRDICQRGTSLTIQCQVDSQVTMMFWYRQQPGQSLTLIATANQGSEATYESGFVIDKFPISRPNLTFSTLTVSNMSPEDSSIYLCSVEDLVLSYGYTFGSGTRLTVV.

This clone was recorded once. The V call is TRBV27, the J call TRBJ2-7; a possible D gene is TRBD2 (7 bases). Trimming cost V 4 bases and J 7 bases, with 17 bases left between them. Germline CDR1 reads MNHEY; CDR2 reads SMNVEV (reference sequence). This CDR3 spans 14 amino acids. The CDR3 protein is CASSYWGGAGEQYF. The CDR3 DNA follows: TGTGCCAGCAGTTATTGGGGGGGGGCGGGAGAGCAGTACTTC.

This clone occurred once. This sequence joins TRBV30 and TRBJ1-2, with unresolved D. The CDR3 length is 15 residues. CDR1 is GTSNPN, CDR2 SVGIG, per germline (reference sequence). With 0 bases removed from V and 0 bases from J, the gap between germline ends came to 11 bases. The CDR3 spells CAWSVGGVSNYGYTF. The CDR3 DNA reads TGTGCCTGGAGTGTCGGCGGGGTATCTAACTATGGCTACACCTTC.

The rearrangement uses TRBV19 and TRBJ2-1; the D gene is possibly TRBD1 (6 bases). V was cut by 7 bases and J by 5 bases, with 21 bases left in between. The germline gives CDR1 LNHDA, CDR2 SQIVND (reference sequence). This CDR3 has 16 residues. In nucleotides, the CDR3 is TGTGCCAGTACCGAATCCGGGACAAGAAGAAACAATGAGCAGTTCTTC. It yields the protein CASTESGTRRNNEQFF.

The V call is TRBV4-1, the J call TRBJ2-3; D is ambiguous. V lost 0 bases and J 6 bases, leaving 13 bases between the germline ends. The CDR3 is 15 amino acids. Germline V CDR1 and CDR2: MGHRA, YSYEKL. The CDR3 reads CASSQESEHSDTQYF. The CDR3 DNA follows: TGCGCCAGCAGCCAAGAAAGCGAGCATTCGGATACGCAGTATTTT.

This chain uses TRBV7-2 with TRBJ1-5; no definite D call. The V end lost 2 bases, the J end lost 0 bases, and 8 bases lay between the germline ends. Germline V gene lookup returns CDR1 SGHTA and CDR2 FQGNSA. This CDR3 spans 15 amino acids. The CDR3 region is CASSLQVTSNQPQHF. The CDR3 DNA is TGTGCCAGCAGCTTACAGGTTACTAGCAATCAGCCCCAGCATTTT. Full variable domain (outside the CDR3, taken from reference TRBV7-2 and TRBJ1-5): GAGVSQSPSNKVTEKGKDVELRCDPISGHTALYWYRQSLGQGLEFLIYFQGNSAPDKSGLPSDRFSAERTGGSVSTLTIQRTQQEDSAVYLCASSLQVTSNQPQHFGDGTRLSIL.

This chain joins TRBV30 and TRBJ2-5; tentative D call: TRBD2 (5 bases). TRBJ2-7 explains the end of the DNA better; the J call may be wrong. The CDR3 is 12 residues long. Per germline, CDR1 GTSNPN and CDR2 SVGIG (reference sequence). Written as DNA, the CDR3 is TGTGCCTGGAGTGTATGGGAGTACGAGCAGTACTTC. As protein: CAWSVWEYEQYF.

The rearrangement uses TRBV5-1 and TRBJ1-6, with 9 bases identical to TRBD1. This CDR3 has 14 amino acids. Losses at the gene ends were 5 bases for V and 7 bases for J; bases not matched to a gene: 4. CDR1 and CDR2 from the germline V gene are SGHRS and YFSETQ. In nucleotides, the CDR3 is TGCGCCAGCAGACCCGGGACAGGGAATTCACCCCTCCACTTT. It encodes CASRPGTGNSPLHF.

This rearrangement joins TRBV2 to TRBJ2-3; maybe TRBD1 (6 bases). The CDR3 spans 14 residues. Trimming cost V 6 bases and J 2 bases, with 12 bases left between them. The germline V gene encodes CDR1 SNHLY and CDR2 FYNNEI. The CDR3 DNA is TGTGCCAGCAGATCTGGACAGTCCACAGATACGCAGTATTTT. It yields the protein CASRSGQSTDTQYF.

This chain uses TRBV30 with TRBJ2-5; 8 bases map to TRBD1. This CDR3 has 16 residues. Losses at the gene ends were 1 base for V and 7 bases for J; bases not matched to a gene: 14. Germline assignment: CDR1 GTSNPN and CDR2 SVGIG (reference sequence). The CDR3 bases are TGTGCCTGGAGTGAGCCTCCGGGACAGGTCTTTGGGACCCAGTACTTC. Protein product: CAWSEPPGQVFGTQYF.

The V call is TRBV19, the J call TRBJ2-7; 8 bases map to TRBD2. V lost 3 bases to trimming and J lost 0 bases; unmatched junction nucleotides: 4. From germline, CDR1 is LNHDA and CDR2 SQIVND (reference sequence). The CDR3 spans 15 residues. The CDR3 loop reads CASSITSGDSYEQYF. Here the CDR3 DNA reads TGTGCCAGTAGTATCACTAGCGGCGACTCCTACGAGCAGTACTTC. The variable domain in full, completed from reference TRBV19 and TRBJ2-7, reads DGGITQSPKYLFRKEGQNVTLSCEQNLNHDAMYWYRQDPGQGLRLIYYSQIVNDFQKGDIAEGYSVSREKKESFPLTVTSAQKNPTAFYLCASSITSGDSYEQYFGPGTRLTVT.

V and J are TRBV6-6 and TRBJ1-4, with 7 bases aligning to TRBD1. V gave up 5 bases and J gave up 8 bases; unmatched junction bases: 5. The germline CDR1 and CDR2 sequences are MNHNY and SVGAGI (reference sequence). The CDR3 covers 13 residues. The CDR3 bases are TGTGCCAGCAGTCAAGGGGGCTTCGAAAAACTGTTTTTT. It translates to CASSQGGFEKLFF.